The clone carrying this T cell receptor (beta chain) was detected only a few times. V gave up 1 base and J gave up 5 bases, with 11 bases separating them. Germline values: CDR1 SGHTA, CDR2 FQGNSA. CDR3 length: 14 residues. The source of the sample is a study of patients and donors after allogeneic stem cell transplantation. MiXCR, run by TCRdb on the RT-PCR reads, gives a single entry per CDR3 protein. The data show 57,000 or so distinct CDR3 sequences, roughly 14% seen once. This chain connects TRBV7-2 to TRBJ1-2; TRBD1 might be the D (5 bases). The clonotype was recovered from a human donor who was either an allogeneic HSCT recipient or a stem cell or donor lymphocyte infusion donor (not recorded which). It is not recorded whose cells these are; they may come from a transplant donor. The specimen sequenced was blood, either unsorted or a sorted T cell fraction (not recorded which). The CDR3 protein is CASSLGGLGYGYTF. In DNA form, the CDR3 reads TGTGCCAGCAGCTTAGGGGGGTTAGGGTATGGCTACACCTTC.